The entry below gives a single TCR beta chain sequence along with its context. The antigen is unknown. This record comes from a study of cytomegalovirus exposure and HLA in healthy donors. Findings and caveats of the study: Cytomegalovirus association was listed for 150 to 200 TCR beta chains. A few V segments could not be told apart, such as TRBV6-2 and TRBV6-3, and were left out. In a later analysis, CMV-associated beta chains were mostly HLA-associated, it appeared. Data from an earlier analysis indicated that most TCR beta V segments were productive either about 87% or about 30% of the time.

Amplification used 60 Vbeta primers and 13 Jbeta primers. Only in-frame clones appear in the TCRdb table, and some are missing; sequencing was by immunoSEQ multiplex PCR. The sample includes 150,000 to 170,000 clones, roughly 83% seen only once; the top ten take 7.7%. CDR3 length: 14 amino acids. The germline V gene has CDR1 SQVTM and CDR2 ANQGSEA. Trimming cost V 0 bases and J 6 bases, with 14 bases left between them. The specimen sequenced was PBMCs. This sequence originates from a man between 25 and 39 years old in good health and CMV-seropositive. The rearrangement uses TRBV29-1 and TRBJ2-5, with a tentative D call TRBD1 (6 bases). CDR3 DNA sequence: TGCAGCGTTGAAGAGAGGGTCCAGGGGCAGACCCAGTACTTC. Translating it yields CSVEERVQGQTQYF.